This TCR beta chain was retrieved from a study of cytomegalovirus exposure and HLA in healthy donors. CDR1 and CDR2 (germline): SGHRS, YFSETQ. The CDR3 has 15 residues. With 0 bases clipped from V and 4 bases from J, the junction kept 4 bases outside the gene matches. Notes on the study in general: Earlier analysis found most TCR beta V segments productive about 90% or about 30% of the time.

The PCR used 60 Vbeta and 13 Jbeta primers. The protocol was immunoSEQ multiplex PCR, while the TCRdb copy is restricted to in-frame clones and leaves out a portion. Recorded for this sample: some 72,000 clones. Worth noting for this clone: Its antigen is not identified.

The chain couples TRBV5-1 to TRBJ2-5; the match to TRBD1 covers 9 bases. The receptor was derived from a man aged 25-45 years in good health and CMV-seronegative. The sample taken for sequencing was PBMCs. Written as DNA, the CDR3 is TGCGCCAGCAGCTTGGGAGGGACAGGGTCAGAGACCCAGTACTTC. This gives the protein CASSLGGTGSETQYF. Full variable domain (remainder filled in from reference TRBV5-1 and TRBJ2-5): KAGVTQTPRYLIKTRGQQVTLSCSPISGHRSVSWYQQTPGQGLQFLFEYFSETQRNKGNFPGRFSGRQFSNSRSEMNVSTLELGDSALYLCASSLGGTGSETQYFGPGTRLLVL.